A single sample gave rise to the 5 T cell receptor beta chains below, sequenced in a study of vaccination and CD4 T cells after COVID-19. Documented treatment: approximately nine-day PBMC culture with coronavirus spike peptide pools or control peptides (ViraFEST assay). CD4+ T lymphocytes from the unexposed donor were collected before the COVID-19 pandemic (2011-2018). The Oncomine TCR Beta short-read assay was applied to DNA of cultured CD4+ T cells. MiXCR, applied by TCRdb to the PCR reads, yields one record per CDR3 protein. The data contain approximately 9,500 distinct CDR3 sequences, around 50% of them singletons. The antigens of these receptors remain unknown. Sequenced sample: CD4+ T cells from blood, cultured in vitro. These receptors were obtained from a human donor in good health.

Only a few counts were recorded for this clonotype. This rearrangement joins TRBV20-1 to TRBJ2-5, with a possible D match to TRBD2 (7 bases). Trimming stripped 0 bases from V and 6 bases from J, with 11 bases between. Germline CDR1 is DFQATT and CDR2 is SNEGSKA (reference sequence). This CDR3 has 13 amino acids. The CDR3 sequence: CSARERGGKTQYF. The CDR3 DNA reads TGCAGTGCTAGAGAAAGGGGGGGCAAGACCCAGTACTTC.

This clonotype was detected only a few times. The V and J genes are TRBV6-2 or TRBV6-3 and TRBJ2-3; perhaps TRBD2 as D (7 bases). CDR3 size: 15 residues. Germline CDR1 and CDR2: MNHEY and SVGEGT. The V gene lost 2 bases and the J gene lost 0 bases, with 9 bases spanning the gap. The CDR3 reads CASSYGGASTDTQYF. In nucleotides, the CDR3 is TGTGCCAGCAGTTACGGGGGGGCTAGCACAGATACGCAGTATTTT.

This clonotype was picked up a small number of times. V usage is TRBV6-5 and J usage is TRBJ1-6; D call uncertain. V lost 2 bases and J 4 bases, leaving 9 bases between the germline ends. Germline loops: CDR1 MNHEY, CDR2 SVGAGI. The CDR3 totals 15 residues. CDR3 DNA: TGTGCCAGCAGTTACGGGGAGAGTTATAATTCACCCCTCCACTTT. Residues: CASSYGESYNSPLHF.

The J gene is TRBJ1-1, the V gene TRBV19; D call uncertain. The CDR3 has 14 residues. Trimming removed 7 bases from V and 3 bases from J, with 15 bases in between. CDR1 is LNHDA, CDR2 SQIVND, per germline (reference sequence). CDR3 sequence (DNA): TGTGCCAGTATCGAGGCTGGTAGGTACACTGAAGCTTTCTTT. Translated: CASIEAGRYTEAFF.

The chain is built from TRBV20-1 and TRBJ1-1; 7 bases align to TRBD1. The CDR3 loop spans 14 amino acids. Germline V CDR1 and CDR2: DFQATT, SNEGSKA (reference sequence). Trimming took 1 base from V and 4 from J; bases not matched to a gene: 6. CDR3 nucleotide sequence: TGCAGTGCTAGAGCGGGCAGGGGGAGCACTGAAGCTTTCTTT. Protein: CSARAGRGSTEAFF.